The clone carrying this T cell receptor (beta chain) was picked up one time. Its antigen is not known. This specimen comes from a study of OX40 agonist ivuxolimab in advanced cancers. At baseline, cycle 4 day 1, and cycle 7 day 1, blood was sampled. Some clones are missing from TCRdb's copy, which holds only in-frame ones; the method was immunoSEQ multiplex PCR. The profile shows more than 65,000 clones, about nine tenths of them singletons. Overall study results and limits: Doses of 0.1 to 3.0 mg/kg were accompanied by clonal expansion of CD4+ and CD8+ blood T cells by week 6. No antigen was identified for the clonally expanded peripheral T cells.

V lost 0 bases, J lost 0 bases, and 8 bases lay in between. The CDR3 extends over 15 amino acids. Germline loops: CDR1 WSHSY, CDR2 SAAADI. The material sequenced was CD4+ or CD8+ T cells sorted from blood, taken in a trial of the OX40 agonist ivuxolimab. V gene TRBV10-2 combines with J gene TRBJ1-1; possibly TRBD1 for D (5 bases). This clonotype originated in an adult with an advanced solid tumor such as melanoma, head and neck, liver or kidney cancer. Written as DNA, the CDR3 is TGCGCCAGCAGTGAGTCGAGACAGATGAACACTGAAGCTTTCTTT. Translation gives CASSESRQMNTEAFF.